This TCR beta chain was identified in a study of T cells expressing NK-cell markers. For the study at large: HCMV seropositivity characterized most of the eight sequenced donors, and seronegativity one. Broader study findings: Expanded NKG2C+ T cell clones had unclear HCMV specificity. A range of 1.0-7.0% of CD8+ T cells consisted of dominant NKG2C+ clonotypes in roughly 6 donors.

Note on this clonotype: Its antigen is as yet unknown.

CDR1 and CDR2 (germline): SGHRS, YFSETQ. This CDR3 is 16 amino acids long. Following a re-call of the 5' RACE reads, TCRdb has one entry per CDR3 protein and lacks DNA. This sample's clone table lists over 150,000 distinct CDR3 sequences. Sequences were obtained from blood T cells: a sorted CD56 or NKG2C T cell subset, CD4+ or CD8+ T cells, or bulk PBMC T cells (not recorded which). This rearrangement joins TRBV5-1 to TRBJ2-2; TCRdb returns TRBD1, unconfirmable since there is no DNA. The sequence was obtained from a woman aged 45 to 65 in good health. CDR3 residues: CASSLQGQGYIGELFF.